Detailed here is one T cell receptor (beta chain). Its antigen is unknown. Nothing much larger sits one base from this clone, and base qualities are not available. The data are from a study of cytomegalovirus exposure and HLA in healthy donors (dated by TCRdb to the late 2010s). Background for the entire study: In an earlier analysis of under 750 of the donors, approximately 300 Gb of sequence data and some 100 million unique TCR beta sequences from about 179 million T cells were reported. An early release covering about 600 HLA-typed donors comprised roughly 300 gigabases of sequencing data and tens of millions of unique TCR sequences. Among the approximately 400 genotyped donors, roughly 80% belonged to the genetic ancestry cluster associated with self-reported Caucasian donors. The aim of the study was to test whether cataloging public T cell receptors could identify signatures of past pathogen exposure. The T cell repertoires of 550 to 850 subjects were profiled by immunosequencing and related to cytomegalovirus serostatus. Along with the approximately 600-subject first cohort, a separate validation cohort of approximately 110 different subjects was used. To predict cytomegalovirus infection status, the study combined high-throughput TCR immunosequencing, statistical association of individual TCRs with disease status, and machine learning. A later analysis re-examined previously published TCR beta repertoires from roughly 650 donors and added high-resolution HLA genotyping to investigate patterns of TCR occurrence. The later analysis used no new phenotypic data to find candidate immune exposures, relying instead on TCR beta sequences and their occurrence across donors. In an earlier analysis of several hundred of the donors, high-throughput TCR beta sequencing was used to judge whether each TCR beta V gene segment behaved as functional or pseudogenic. Donor age, sex, ethnicity and CMV serostatus were compiled alongside the repertoire data. A later genetic analysis used genome-wide SNP genotypes for about 55% of the 666 donors, treating that subset as a discovery cohort. Every repertoire in the discovery cohort had been generated on one and the same sequencing platform. Both class I and class II loci were covered by HLA typing, at four-digit resolution. Typing coverage varied by locus: about 620-640 donors for A, B, C, DRB1 and DQB1; more than 500 for DQA1; more than 600 for DPA1; about 450 for DPB1. A handful of DR-DQ haplotypes were handled as single units for association and clustering because linkage in the cohort was strong. Among about 400 genotyped donors of the cohort, an average of roughly 230,000 unique TCR beta nucleotide sequences was sequenced per donor, of which about 19% were non-productive. Summary of the overall study and its limitations: According to a later analysis, most CMV-associated TCR beta chains appeared to be HLA-restricted, and the HLA associations seemed to be driven largely by CMV exposure. Because some donors lacked HLA typing at each locus, the association tests relied only on the typed subset. Several of the top co-occurrence clusters appeared to be linked to parvovirus B19, influenza, CMV and Epstein-Barr virus, according to a later analysis. Because counts were too low, roughly 16 rarely observed V segments, including chromosome 9 orphons, were excluded from the earlier analysis of some 540 of the donors. Broadly in line with IMGT annotations, most TCR beta V segments showed up in productive rearrangements about 87% or about 30% of the time in an earlier analysis of approximately 640 of the donors. Sequencing depth was assumed to be roughly uniform across donors in the presence/absence analyses, though that assumption may not hold. A further reported finding was that TCR beta sequences accurately predicted the HLA-A and HLA-B alleles for most subjects in the first cohort. Only TCR beta chains were sequenced in this cohort, and the absence of alpha or paired-chain data limited detectable features. Most TCR sequences were observed very rarely across donors, whereas some public TCRs were present in many individuals. In a later analysis, TCR association rates were found to vary across HLA loci, with the most associated TCRs seen for DRB1 alleles and the fewest for HLA-C alleles. The study listed approximately 150 TCR beta chains as associated with cytomegalovirus. Cytomegalovirus status was reported to be diagnosed by the classifier with high specificity and sensitivity in both the original and validation cohorts. In vitro tests confirmed that a few of the cytomegalovirus-associated TCR beta chains recognize cytomegalovirus antigens. A cluster of highly shared sequence variants was judged likely to represent a technical artifact of the sequencing pipeline. Correlated functional status among segregating V segments might reflect linkage disequilibrium, but an unknown experimental factor could not be ruled out. A later analysis associated 15,000 or so TCR beta sequences with specific HLA alleles at a false discovery rate of 0.05. Strong co-occurrence of HLA alleles, especially DR and DQ, made assigning TCR associations to individual alleles difficult. Some IMGT-functional V segments, including TRBV6-2 and TRBV6-3, could not be distinguished by the 87-base-pair reads and were therefore excluded. The authors suggested that the approach could potentially be generalized to other disease states and immunological phenotypes. In a later analysis, HLA-associated TCR beta chains showed more clonal expansion and lower generation probabilities than non-associated chains that were equally common. A later genetic analysis associated a missense DCLRE1C variant with V-gene and J-gene trimming of TCR beta chains, and an independent cohort replicated the association. For the cohort, immune exposure information was limited to CMV serostatus. According to a later genetic analysis, donors in an Asian-associated ancestry cluster had fewer N-insertions in productive TCRs than the approximately 650-donor mean.

Library method: the immunoSEQ multiplex PCR assay. A mixture of 60 forward primers for TCR Vbeta segments and 13 reverse primers for TCR Jbeta segments was used in the multiplex PCR. The CDR3 region of rearranged TCR beta genes was amplified from genomic DNA with a multiplex PCR assay. The amplified TCR beta libraries were sequenced on the Illumina HiSeq System as 87-base-pair reads. The source study handled its data this way. A later analysis counted about 80 million unique TCR beta chains across the 670 or so repertoires, and roughly 9.9 million of these chains were shared by at least two donors. Raw reads were error-corrected and collapsed into unique sequences by a nearest-neighbor algorithm in which closely related sequences were merged to remove PCR and sequencing errors. V, D and J gene segments were assigned by aligning CDR3 sequences to IMGT reference sequences. For a sequence to be retained, a match of at least six nucleotides was required to both a V gene segment and a J gene segment. Rearrangements were classified as productive when the CDR3 lacked stop codons and remained in frame with V and J, and all other rearrangements were classified as non-productive. CDR3 was defined by IMGT convention, running from the second conserved V-encoded cysteine to the conserved J-encoded phenylalanine. The earlier analysis of about 530 of the donors excluded any sequence lacking an unambiguous match to a single V gene segment. In an earlier analysis of some 590 of the donors, a V segment was called functional when productive rearrangements were above 56.7%, and segregating when the standard deviation between donors exceeded 5%. A statistical classification framework was developed to diagnose cytomegalovirus status using the catalog of TCR beta chain sequences. In a later analysis, TCR nucleotide sequences were compared against IMGT/GENE-DB human TR gene sequences so that V and J genes could be assigned. A later analysis assigned CDR3 sequences and most-parsimonious VDJ recombination scenarios with the TCRdist pipeline. In a later analysis, each TCR beta chain was defined by its CDR3 amino acid sequence together with its V-gene family, and reads without a unique V-gene family were excluded. In a later analysis, approximately 640 highly shared, low-generation-probability nucleotide sequences were removed to address suspected cross-contamination and a sequencing artifact. In a later analysis, a clonal expansion index was calculated for each public chain from normalized within-repertoire ranks of inferred template counts. A later analysis computed generation probabilities with a VDJ recombination model fitted to out-of-frame rearrangements, and checked the results against IGoR. In a later analysis, hypergeometric tests were used to score TCR-TCR, TCR-HLA and TCR-CMV co-occurrence, with a repertoire-size bias correction applied to TCR pairs. To estimate false discovery rates, a later analysis permuted the HLA or CMV assignments 20 times. In a later analysis, co-occurring TCRs were grouped with DBSCAN, and TCRdist sequence similarity was added when clustering was performed within HLA-allele-positive subsets. For co-occurrence clustering, repertoires with fewer than 30,000 or more than 120,000 public chains were excluded, along with about five repertoires with anomalous nucleotide sharing. This immuneACCESS table, as held by TCRdb, lists in-frame sequences with V and J called but not all clones. Of the missing ones, under half trace to an unresolved V gene in checked studies; the others have no known cause. V and J calls and clone size are copied from that table; D and trimming were computed from the DNA. The sample has about 100,000 clones on record, 65% to 75% of them singletons. The biggest ten clones account for around 1.9% of the sample.

The cohort was made up of approximately 700 healthy bone marrow donors. Cohort members were all nominally healthy when sampled, although unrecorded immune exposures were likely present. The donor was CMV seronegative and was included in the group of under 450 seronegative cohort members. Every donor gave a peripheral blood sample, and the peripheral blood mononuclear cells from that sample were used for TCR beta sequencing. Genomic DNA extraction from the blood cell samples was performed with the Qiagen DNeasy Blood Extraction Kit. V is reduced by 4 bases and J by 5 bases, leaving a spacing of 16 bases between them. Measured from the cysteine to the phenylalanine, the CDR3 is 14 residues long. Only the CDR3 region is kept as DNA, spanning 42 bases read in frame from base 1. Taken from the germline V gene, the CDR1 and CDR2 loops are SGHDT and YYEEEE.

This sequence uses TRBV5-6 and TRBJ2-7, with the D gene not clear enough to name. The origin of this receptor is a woman aged 40 to 50 in good health and CMV-seronegative. The sequencing input was PBMCs. In nucleotide form, the sequence is TGTGCCAGCAGCCCCCCCGGTGGTTTCAACGAGCAGTACTTC. This is translated as CASSPPGGFNEQYF.